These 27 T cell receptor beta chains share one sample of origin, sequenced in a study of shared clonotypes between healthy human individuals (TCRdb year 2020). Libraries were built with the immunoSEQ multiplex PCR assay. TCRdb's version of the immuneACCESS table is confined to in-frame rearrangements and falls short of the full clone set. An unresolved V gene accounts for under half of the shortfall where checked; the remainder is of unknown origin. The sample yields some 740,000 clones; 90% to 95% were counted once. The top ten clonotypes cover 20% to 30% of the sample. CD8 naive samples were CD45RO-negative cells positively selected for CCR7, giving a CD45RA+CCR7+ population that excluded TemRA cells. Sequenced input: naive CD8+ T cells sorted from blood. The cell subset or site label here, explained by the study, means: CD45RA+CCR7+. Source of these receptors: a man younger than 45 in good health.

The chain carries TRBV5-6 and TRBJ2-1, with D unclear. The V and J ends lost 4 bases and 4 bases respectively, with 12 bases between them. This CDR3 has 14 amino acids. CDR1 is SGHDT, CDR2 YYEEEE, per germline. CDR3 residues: CASSPPTEYNEQFF. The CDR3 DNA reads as TGTGCCAGCAGCCCCCCGACGGAATACAATGAGCAGTTCTTC.

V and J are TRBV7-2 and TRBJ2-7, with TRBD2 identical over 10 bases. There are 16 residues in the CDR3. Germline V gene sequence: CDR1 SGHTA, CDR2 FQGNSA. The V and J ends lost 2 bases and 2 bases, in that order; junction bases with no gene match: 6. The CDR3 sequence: CASSLYLAGDPYEQYF. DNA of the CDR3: TGTGCCAGCAGCTTATACCTAGCGGGAGATCCCTACGAGCAGTACTTC.

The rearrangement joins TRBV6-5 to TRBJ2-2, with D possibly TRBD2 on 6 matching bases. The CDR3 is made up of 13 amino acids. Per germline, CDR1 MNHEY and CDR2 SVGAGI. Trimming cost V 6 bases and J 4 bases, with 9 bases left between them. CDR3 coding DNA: TGTGCCAGCAGGGAGGGAAGCACCGGGGAGCTGTTTTTT. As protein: CASREGSTGELFF.

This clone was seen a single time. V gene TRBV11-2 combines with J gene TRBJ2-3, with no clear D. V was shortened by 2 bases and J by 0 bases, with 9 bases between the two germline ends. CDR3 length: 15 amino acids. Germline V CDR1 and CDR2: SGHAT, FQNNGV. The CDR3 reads CASSLITESTDTQYF. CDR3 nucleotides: TGTGCCAGCAGCTTAATAACAGAAAGCACAGATACGCAGTATTTT.

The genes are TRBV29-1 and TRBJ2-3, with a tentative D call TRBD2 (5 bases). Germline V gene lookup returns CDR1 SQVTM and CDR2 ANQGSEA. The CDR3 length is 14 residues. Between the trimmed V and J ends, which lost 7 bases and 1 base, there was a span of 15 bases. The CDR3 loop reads CSAGRIGGTDTQYF. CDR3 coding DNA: TGCAGCGCGGGAAGGATCGGGGGCACAGATACGCAGTATTTT.

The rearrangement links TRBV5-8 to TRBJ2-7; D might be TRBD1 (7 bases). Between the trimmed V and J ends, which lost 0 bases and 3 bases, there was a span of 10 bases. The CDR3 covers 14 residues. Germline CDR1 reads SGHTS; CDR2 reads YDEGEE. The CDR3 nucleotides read TGTGCCAGCAGCTTGGCCAGGGGGGTCTACGAGCAGTACTTC. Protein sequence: CASSLARGVYEQYF. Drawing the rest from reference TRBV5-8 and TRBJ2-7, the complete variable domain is EAGVTQSPTHLIKTRGQQATLRCSPISGHTSVYWYQQALGLGLQFLLWYDEGEERNRGNFPPRFSGRQFPNYSSELNVNALELEDSALYLCASSLARGVYEQYFGPGTRLTVT.

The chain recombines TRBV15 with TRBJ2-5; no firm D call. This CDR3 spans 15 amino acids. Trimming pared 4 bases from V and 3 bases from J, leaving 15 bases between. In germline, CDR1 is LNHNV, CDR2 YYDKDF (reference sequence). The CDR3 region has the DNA TGTGCCACCAGCAAAGATGTTCCTCCGGAAGAGACCCAGTACTTC. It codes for CATSKDVPPEETQYF.

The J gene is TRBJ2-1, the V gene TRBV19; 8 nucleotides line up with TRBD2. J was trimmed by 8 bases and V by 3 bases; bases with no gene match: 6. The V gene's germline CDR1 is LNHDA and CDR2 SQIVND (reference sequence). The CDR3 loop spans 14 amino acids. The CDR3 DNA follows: TGTGCCAGTAGTATGGGACTAGTCTTGGATGAGCAGTTCTTC. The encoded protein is CASSMGLVLDEQFF.

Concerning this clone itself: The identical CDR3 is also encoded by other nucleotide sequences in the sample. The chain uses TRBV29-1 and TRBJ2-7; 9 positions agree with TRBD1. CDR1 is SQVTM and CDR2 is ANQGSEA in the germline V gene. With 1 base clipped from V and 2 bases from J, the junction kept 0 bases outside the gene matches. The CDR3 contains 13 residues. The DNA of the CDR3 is TGCAGCGTTGAAGGACAGGGGGCCTACGAGCAGTACTTC. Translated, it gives CSVEGQGAYEQYF.

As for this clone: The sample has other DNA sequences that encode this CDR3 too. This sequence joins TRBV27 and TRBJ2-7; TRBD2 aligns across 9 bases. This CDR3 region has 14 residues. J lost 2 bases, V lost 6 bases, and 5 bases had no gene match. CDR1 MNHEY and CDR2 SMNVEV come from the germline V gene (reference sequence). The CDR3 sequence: CASSPSGTPYEQYF. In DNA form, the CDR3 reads TGTGCCAGCAGCCCTAGCGGGACGCCCTACGAGCAGTACTTC.

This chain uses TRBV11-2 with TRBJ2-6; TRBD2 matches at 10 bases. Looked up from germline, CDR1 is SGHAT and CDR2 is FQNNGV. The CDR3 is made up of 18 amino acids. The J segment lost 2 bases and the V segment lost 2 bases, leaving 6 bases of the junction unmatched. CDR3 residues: CASSLLAGDNAGANVLTF. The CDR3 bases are TGTGCCAGCAGCTTACTAGCGGGAGATAACGCTGGGGCCAACGTCCTGACTTTC.

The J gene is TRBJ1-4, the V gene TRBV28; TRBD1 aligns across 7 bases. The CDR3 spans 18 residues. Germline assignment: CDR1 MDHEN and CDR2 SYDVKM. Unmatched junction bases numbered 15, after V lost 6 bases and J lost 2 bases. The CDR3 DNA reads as TGTGCCAGCAGCTCCCTAATCTTTTCAGGGGGGACTAATGAAAAACTGTTTTTT. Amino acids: CASSSLIFSGGTNEKLFF.

As DNA, the CDR3 is TGTGCCAGCAGGGGACAGGGGAACACTGAAGCTTTCTTT. Protein sequence: CASRGQGNTEAFF. The chain has TRBV25-1 and TRBJ1-1, with 9 bases fitting TRBD1. Germline loops: CDR1 MGHDK, CDR2 SYGVNS. The CDR3 contains 13 residues. Germline trimming cut 6 bases from V and 1 base from J; bases unmatched to any gene: 0.

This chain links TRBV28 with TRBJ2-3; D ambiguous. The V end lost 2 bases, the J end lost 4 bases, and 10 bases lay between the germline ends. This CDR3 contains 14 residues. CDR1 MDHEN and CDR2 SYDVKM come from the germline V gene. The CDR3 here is CASSLPLSADTQYF. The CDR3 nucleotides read TGTGCCAGCAGTTTACCTCTTTCAGCAGATACGCAGTATTTT.

The CDR3 is CASSPTPLAGANTGELFF. CDR3 DNA: TGCGCCAGCAGCCCGACGCCGCTAGCGGGCGCCAACACCGGGGAGCTGTTTTTT. J is TRBJ2-2 and V is TRBV5-1, with 8 bases lining up with TRBD2. V lost 4 bases and J lost 2; bases outside the gene matches: 13. CDR3 size: 18 residues. Germline V gene sequence: CDR1 SGHRS, CDR2 YFSETQ.

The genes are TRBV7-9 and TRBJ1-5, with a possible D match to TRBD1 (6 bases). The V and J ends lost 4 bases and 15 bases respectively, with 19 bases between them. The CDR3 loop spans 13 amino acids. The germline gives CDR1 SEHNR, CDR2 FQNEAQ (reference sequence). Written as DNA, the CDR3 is TGTGCCAGCAGCTCCACGGGAGGGGGAAACTTGCATTTT. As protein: CASSSTGGGNLHF.

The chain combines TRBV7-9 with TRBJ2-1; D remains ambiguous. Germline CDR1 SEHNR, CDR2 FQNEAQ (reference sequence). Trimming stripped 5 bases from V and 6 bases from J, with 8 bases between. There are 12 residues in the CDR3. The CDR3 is CASSDEVNEQFF. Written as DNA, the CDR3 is TGTGCCAGCAGCGATGAGGTCAATGAGCAGTTCTTC.

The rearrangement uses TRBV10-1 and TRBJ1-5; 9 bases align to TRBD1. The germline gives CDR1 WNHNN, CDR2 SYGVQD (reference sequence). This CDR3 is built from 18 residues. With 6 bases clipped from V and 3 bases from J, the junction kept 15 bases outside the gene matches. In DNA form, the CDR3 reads TGCGCCAGCAGGACTTACGGGACAGGGATTTGTTCCAATCAGCCCCAGCATTTT. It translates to CASRTYGTGICSNQPQHF.

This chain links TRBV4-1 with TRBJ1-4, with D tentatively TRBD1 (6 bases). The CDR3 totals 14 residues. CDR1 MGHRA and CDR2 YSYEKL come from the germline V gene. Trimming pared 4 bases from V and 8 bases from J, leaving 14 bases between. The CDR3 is CASSRTGLGEKLFF. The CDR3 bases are TGCGCCAGCAGCCGCACAGGGTTAGGGGAAAAACTGTTTTTT.

DNA of the CDR3: TGTGCCAGCAGTCCACAAAACTCTGGAAACACCATATATTTT. Protein: CASSPQNSGNTIYF. The chain has TRBV6-6 and TRBJ1-3; D call uncertain. Trimming shortened V by 5 bases and J by 0 bases, and 8 bases separated the two germline ends. This CDR3 has 14 residues. Germline assignment: CDR1 MNHNY and CDR2 SVGAGI (reference sequence).

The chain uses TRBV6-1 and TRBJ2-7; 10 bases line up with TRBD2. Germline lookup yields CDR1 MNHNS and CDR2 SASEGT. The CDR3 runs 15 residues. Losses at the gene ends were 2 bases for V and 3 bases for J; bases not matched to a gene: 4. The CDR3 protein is CASSEPSGSIYEQYF. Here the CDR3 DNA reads TGTGCCAGCAGTGAACCTAGCGGGAGTATCTACGAGCAGTACTTC.

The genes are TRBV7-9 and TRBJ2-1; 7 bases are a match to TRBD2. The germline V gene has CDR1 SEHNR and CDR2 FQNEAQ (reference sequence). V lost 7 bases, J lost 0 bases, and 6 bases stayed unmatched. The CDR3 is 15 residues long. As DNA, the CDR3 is TGTGCCAGCACCACTAGCGACAGCTCCTACAATGAGCAGTTCTTC. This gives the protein CASTTSDSSYNEQFF.

The DNA of the CDR3 is TGTGCCAGCAGTTACTCGCTTCGTACAGGCAACTATGGCTACACCTTC. Protein sequence: CASSYSLRTGNYGYTF. This chain links TRBV6-5 with TRBJ1-2; tentative D call: TRBD1 (5 bases). The CDR3 spans 16 residues. The germline gives CDR1 MNHEY, CDR2 SVGAGI. Trimming took off 0 bases at V and 2 bases at J, with 13 bases between the two ends.

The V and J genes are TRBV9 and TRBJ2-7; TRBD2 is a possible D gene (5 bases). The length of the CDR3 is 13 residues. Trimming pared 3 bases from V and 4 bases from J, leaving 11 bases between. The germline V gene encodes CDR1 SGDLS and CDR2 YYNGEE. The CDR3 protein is CASSAGSRYEQYF. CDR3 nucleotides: TGTGCCAGCAGCGCGGGGAGTAGGTACGAGCAGTACTTC.

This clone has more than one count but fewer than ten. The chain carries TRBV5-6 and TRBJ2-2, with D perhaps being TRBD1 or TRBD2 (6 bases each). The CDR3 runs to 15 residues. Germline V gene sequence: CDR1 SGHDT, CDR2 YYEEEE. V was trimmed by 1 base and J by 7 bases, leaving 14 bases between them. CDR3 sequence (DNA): TGTGCCAGCAGCTTGCTGGGGGGCGCCGGCGGGGAGCTGTTTTTT. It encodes CASSLLGGAGGELFF.

The CDR3 nucleotides read TGTGCCAGTACCCCCGGGACACTCAGCAATCAGCCCCAGCATTTT. It translates to CASTPGTLSNQPQHF. The V call is TRBV19, the J call TRBJ1-5; a weak D match, TRBD1 (6 bases). The germline V gene encodes CDR1 LNHDA and CDR2 SQIVND (reference sequence). V lost 7 bases, J lost 1 base, and 14 bases lay in between. The CDR3 is made up of 15 amino acids. The whole variable domain, remainder taken from reference TRBV19 and TRBJ1-5, is DGGITQSPKYLFRKEGQNVTLSCEQNLNHDAMYWYRQDPGQGLRLIYYSQIVNDFQKGDIAEGYSVSREKKESFPLTVTSAQKNPTAFYLCASTPGTLSNQPQHFGDGTRLSIL.

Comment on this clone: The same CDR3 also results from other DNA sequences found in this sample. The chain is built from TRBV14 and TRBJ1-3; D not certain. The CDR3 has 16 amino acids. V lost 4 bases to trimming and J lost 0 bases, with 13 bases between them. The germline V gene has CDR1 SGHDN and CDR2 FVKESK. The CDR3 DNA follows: TGTGCCAGCAGCCTTGTCGGAGGTTTCTCTGGAAACACCATATATTTT. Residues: CASSLVGGFSGNTIYF.